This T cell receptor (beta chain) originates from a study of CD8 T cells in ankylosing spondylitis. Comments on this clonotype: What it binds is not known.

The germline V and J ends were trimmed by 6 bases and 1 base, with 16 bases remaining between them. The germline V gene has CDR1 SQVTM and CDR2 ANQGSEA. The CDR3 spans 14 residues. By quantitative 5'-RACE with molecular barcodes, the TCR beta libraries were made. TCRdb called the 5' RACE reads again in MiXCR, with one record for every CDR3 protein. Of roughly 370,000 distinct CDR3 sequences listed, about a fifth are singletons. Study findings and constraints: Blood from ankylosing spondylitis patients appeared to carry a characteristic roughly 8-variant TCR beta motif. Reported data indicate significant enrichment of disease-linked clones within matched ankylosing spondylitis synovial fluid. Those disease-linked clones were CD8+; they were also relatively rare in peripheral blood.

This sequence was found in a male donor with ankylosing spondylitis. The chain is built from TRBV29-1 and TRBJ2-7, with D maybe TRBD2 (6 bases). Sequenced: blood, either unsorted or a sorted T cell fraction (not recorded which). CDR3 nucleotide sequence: TGCAGCGTGGAACCGGGACTCCCTTCCTACGAGCAGTACTTC. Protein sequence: CSVEPGLPSYEQYF.